These T cell receptor beta chains were read from a single sample in a study of post-analysis software for immune sequencing data. From the PCR reads, TCRdb called clonotypes with MiXCR, one entry per CDR3 protein. In the table there are approximately 660,000 distinct CDR3 sequences, 55% to 60% of which are singletons. Sequencing used blood. These receptors were obtained from a girl aged 2-15 years with multiple sclerosis. CDR3s include the opening cysteine and the closing phenylalanine or tryptophan. D genes are given only for firm matches. Clone size is stated in some rows and not others, as once, few, many or a class when expanded.

v_gene	d_gene	j_gene	abundance	CDR3nt	CDR3aa
TRBV10-3	.	TRBJ2-3	.	TGTGCCATCAGTGAACGGGACACAGATACGCAGTATTTT	CAISERDTDTQYF
TRBV20-1	TRBD2	TRBJ2-3	few	TGCAGTGCTAGCCGGGACTACGATCCAGATACGCAGTATTTT	CSASRDYDPDTQYF
TRBV5-1	.	TRBJ1-1	once	TGCGCCAGCAGCTTGGAGGGGGGAGTGATAGTTGAAGCTTTCTTT	CASSLEGGVIVEAFF
TRBV20-1	.	TRBJ1-2	.	TGCAGTGCTAGGCTACCTGGGGGTATCGGGGGCTACACCTTC	CSARLPGGIGGYTF
TRBV10-3	.	TRBJ2-1	.	TGTGCCATCAGTGAGAAGACAGTAAGTTCCAATGAGCAGTTCTTC	CAISEKTVSSNEQFF
TRBV6-4	TRBD2	TRBJ2-3	.	TGTGCCAGCAGTGAGGGACTAGCGGGGCCAGATACGCAGTATTTT	CASSEGLAGPDTQYF
TRBV24-1	.	TRBJ1-5	.	TGTGCCACCAGGGGCAGCAGCAATCAGCCCCAGCATTTT	CATRGSSNQPQHF
TRBV5-8	.	TRBJ2-5	.	TGTGCCAGCAGCTTCCTGACGGAGCTAGGGACCCAGTACTTC	CASSFLTELGTQYF
TRBV6-2/TRBV6-3	.	TRBJ2-3	few	TGTGCCAGCACCCCACTCGCGGGCACAGATACGCAGTATTTT	CASTPLAGTDTQYF
TRBV29-1	.	TRBJ1-2	few	TGCAGCGTTGAGGACGGAAATAACTATGGCTACACCTTC	CSVEDGNNYGYTF
TRBV10-1	.	TRBJ1-5	.	TGCGCCAGCAGTGAGCGGGGAGGGCCCCAGCATTTT	CASSERGGPQHF
TRBV5-1	.	TRBJ1-2	few	TGCGCCAGCAGCTGGGCCGGACAGCTCTATGGCTACACCTTC	CASSWAGQLYGYTF
TRBV6-1	TRBD1	TRBJ1-6	.	TGTGCCAGCAGTAGGACAGGGGTGGAATCACCCCTCCACTTT	CASSRTGVESPLHF
TRBV20-1	.	TRBJ1-5	.	TGCAGTGCTAGAGATCTGAAAGGGACTCAGCCCCAGCATTTT	CSARDLKGTQPQHF
TRBV12-3/TRBV12-4	TRBD2	TRBJ2-1	.	TGTGCCAGCAGTTACGGACTAGCGACCTACAATGAGCAGTTCTTC	CASSYGLATYNEQFF
TRBV7-2	.	TRBJ2-1	once	TGTGCCAGCAGCCCCCCGTTGACGGCGACCAATGGGCAGTTCTTC	CASSPPLTATNGQFF
TRBV5-1	.	TRBJ1-2	.	TGCGCCAGCAGCACCGGGGACGGCGACTATGGCTACACCTTC	CASSTGDGDYGYTF
TRBV10-3	.	TRBJ2-7	.	TGTGCCATCAGTGATGGGGTAGCGGACTCCTACGAGCAGTACTTC	CAISDGVADSYEQYF
TRBV6-1	.	TRBJ1-2	once	TGTGCCAGCAGTGAACGGAAGGTTTATGGCTACACCTTC	CASSERKVYGYTF
TRBV5-6	TRBD1	TRBJ1-1	.	TGTGCCAGCAGCTTGGACCAGGGACAGATAAACACTGAAGCTTTCTTT	CASSLDQGQINTEAFF
TRBV7-2	.	TRBJ2-5	.	TGTGCCAGCAGCCCGTCGCGCAGGGGGAGGGAGGCCCAGTACTTC	CASSPSRRGREAQYF
TRBV12-3/TRBV12-4	TRBD1	TRBJ1-1	few	TGTGCCAGCAGAGGGACAGGTGAGGGCACTGAAGCTTTCTTT	CASRGTGEGTEAFF
TRBV7-2	.	TRBJ1-2	few	TGTGCCAGCAGCCTAACCCAGGGGCGAACTAACTATGGCTACACCTTC	CASSLTQGRTNYGYTF
TRBV9	.	TRBJ1-2	.	TGTGCCAGCAGCGTAGTCTGGGGGGGAGATGGCTACACCTTC	CASSVVWGGDGYTF
TRBV7-2	.	TRBJ1-5	.	TGTGCCAGCAGCTTGAGTACCAATCAGCCCCAGCATTTT	CASSLSTNQPQHF
TRBV6-6	.	TRBJ1-2	.	TGTGCCAGCAGCCCCACCGGAGGCTTCCGGGGCTACACCTTC	CASSPTGGFRGYTF
TRBV29-1	.	TRBJ1-4	.	TGCAGCGTGGCCGGACGGTTAACTAATGAAAAACTGTTTTTT	CSVAGRLTNEKLFF
TRBV7-7	TRBD2	TRBJ2-1	few	TGTGCTAGCAGCTTAGGGACTAGCCATGAGCAGTTCTTC	CASSLGTSHEQFF
TRBV5-1	.	TRBJ2-1	.	TGCGCCAGCAGCTTGGGGATCTCAGATATCTCCTACAATGAGCAGTTCTTC	CASSLGISDISYNEQFF
TRBV20-1	TRBD2	TRBJ2-3	.	TGCAGTGCTGGGAAAGCGGGAGGGCGCACAGATACGCAGTATTTT	CSAGKAGGRTDTQYF
TRBV7-9	.	TRBJ2-3	once	TGTACCAGCAGCTTAGGGGAGGCAGATACGCAGTATTTT	CTSSLGEADTQYF
TRBV11-2	.	TRBJ2-5	.	TGCGCCAGCGGCGGGTCTACAGGGCACAATGAGCAGTACTTC	CASGGSTGHNEQYF
TRBV7-2	.	TRBJ2-1	few	TGTGCCAGCAGCTTAGCGCGCAGGACCAATGAGCAGTTCTTC	CASSLARRTNEQFF
TRBV6-2/TRBV6-3	.	TRBJ1-5	few	TGTGCCAGCACCACCAGGTCGGGGTCGGTGGGTCAGCCCCAGCATTTT	CASTTRSGSVGQPQHF
TRBV30	TRBD1	TRBJ1-5	once	TGTGCCTGGGGGACAGGGGAGTTGACCCAGCATTTT	CAWGTGELTQHF
TRBV7-9	TRBD1	TRBJ2-7	.	TGTGCCAGCAGCTCTCGGGACAGACTCTACGAGCAGTACTTC	CASSSRDRLYEQYF
TRBV5-1	TRBD1	TRBJ2-5	.	TGCGCCAGCAGCTCCCCAGGGGGTTATACCCAGTACTTC	CASSSPGGYTQYF
TRBV6-1	TRBD1	TRBJ1-2	.	TGTGCCAGCAGTGAAGCGCTTCAGGGGACAGCCTATGGCTACACCTTC	CASSEALQGTAYGYTF
TRBV12-3/TRBV12-4	.	TRBJ1-2	few	TGTGCCAGCAGTTTGGGAAGAGGACGGGCTAACTATGGCTACACCTTC	CASSLGRGRANYGYTF
TRBV29-1	.	TRBJ2-1	.	TGCAGCGTTGTAGGGGAACCCGGATCCTACAATGAGCAGTTCTTC	CSVVGEPGSYNEQFF
TRBV24-1	.	TRBJ1-2	.	TGTGCCACCAGTGACAATGACGGCCGAGCTAACTATGGCTACACCTTC	CATSDNDGRANYGYTF